Shown below are 27 T cell receptor beta chains from a single sample sequenced in a study of blood T cell repertoires in COVID-19. Sequencing was performed with immunoSEQ multiplex PCR; in TCRdb, only in-frame clones are kept and a portion is missing. The table shows a few hundred thousand clones, with around 87% occurring only once. Sequenced material: PBMCs or T cells enriched from blood (not recorded which). The receptors were sampled from a woman between 18 and 30 years old in a cohort exposed to, infected with or recovered from COVID-19 (not recorded which).

The chain carries TRBV12-3 or TRBV12-4 and TRBJ2-7; D may be TRBD1 (5 bases). V was clipped by 4 bases and J by 3 bases, with 7 bases between them. This CDR3 contains 12 residues. The CDR3 sequence is CASSYRYYEQYF. The CDR3 DNA reads TGTGCCAGCAGTTACAGGTACTACGAGCAGTACTTC.

The V call is TRBV28, the J call TRBJ2-1, with 10 bases lining up with TRBD2. Germline lookup yields CDR1 MDHEN and CDR2 SYDVKM. The length of the CDR3 is 15 residues. J was trimmed by 7 bases and V by 5 bases; bases with no gene match: 8. The CDR3 nucleotides read TGTGCCAGCAGTAACCAGCGGGAGGGCCGTAATGAGCAGTTCTTC. Protein: CASSNQREGRNEQFF.

The gene calls are TRBV6-5 and TRBJ1-2; possibly TRBD1 for D (5 bases). This CDR3 is built from 13 residues. CDR1 and CDR2 (germline): MNHEY, SVGAGI. Trimming pared 2 bases from V and 5 bases from J, leaving 9 bases between. The CDR3 DNA reads TGTGCCAGCAGTTACCCTGGGGGGTATGGCTACACCTTC. Translating it yields CASSYPGGYGYTF.

The rearrangement joins TRBV7-3 to TRBJ1-3; TRBD1 might be the D (6 bases). CDR1 is SGHTA and CDR2 is FQGTGA in the germline V gene. This CDR3 is 13 amino acids long. Between the trimmed V and J ends, which lost 4 bases and 5 bases, there was a span of 9 bases. CDR3 nucleotides: TGTGCCAGCAGCTCGGGACACCGAAACACCATATATTTT. It yields the protein CASSSGHRNTIYF.

The table lists this clone with a count of one. The V and J genes are TRBV15 and TRBJ2-1, with TRBD1 matching over 7 bases. This CDR3 is built from 15 residues. The germline V gene has CDR1 LNHNV and CDR2 YYDKDF (reference sequence). The V gene end was trimmed by 0 bases and the J gene end by 2 bases; junction bases not matched to a gene: 1. The CDR3 nucleotides read TGTGCCACCAGCAGAGAGGACAGGACCTACAATGAGCAGTTCTTC. This translates into CATSREDRTYNEQFF. Looking up the rest from reference TRBV15 and TRBJ2-1 gives the full variable domain: DAMVIQNPRYQVTQFGKPVTLSCSQTLNHNVMYWYQQKSSQAPKLLFHYYDKDFNNEADTPDNFQSRRPNTSFCFLDIRSPGLGDTAMYLCATSREDRTYNEQFFGPGTRLTVL.

This sequence joins TRBV18 and TRBJ2-3, with D perhaps matching TRBD1 (6 bases). Trimming took off 4 bases at V and 7 bases at J, with 24 bases between the two ends. The germline V gene encodes CDR1 KGHSH and CDR2 LQKENI. The CDR3 totals 17 residues. The CDR3 spells CASSQDRTDYDLHTQYF. DNA for the CDR3: TGTGCCAGCTCACAAGACAGGACTGACTATGACCTCCATACGCAGTATTTT.

This rearrangement joins TRBV7-9 to TRBJ2-7, with D possibly matching TRBD1 (6 bases). Between the trimmed V and J ends, which lost 4 bases and 3 bases, there was a span of 22 bases. The CDR3 loop spans 17 amino acids. Looked up from germline, CDR1 is SEHNR and CDR2 is FQNEAQ (reference sequence). The CDR3 DNA reads TGTGCCAGCAGCTCTCGCCAGACAGGTTTATCGCTCTACGAGCAGTACTTC. It translates to CASSSRQTGLSLYEQYF.

Notes on this clone: Other DNA variants within this sample encode the same CDR3. The chain is built from TRBV7-3 and TRBJ1-1, with a tentative D call TRBD1 (5 bases). Germline lookup yields CDR1 SGHTA and CDR2 FQGTGA. V was clipped by 0 bases and J by 0 bases, with 8 bases between them. The CDR3 is 15 residues long. CDR3 residues: CASSLTRGMNTEAFF. As DNA, the CDR3 is TGTGCCAGCAGCTTAACAAGGGGCATGAACACTGAAGCTTTCTTT.

Only one count was recorded for this clone. The genes are TRBV5-1 and TRBJ1-4, with 7 bases that match TRBD1. The CDR3 is 14 residues long. The V gene's germline CDR1 is SGHRS and CDR2 YFSETQ. Unmatched junction bases numbered 9, after V lost 6 bases and J lost 7 bases. The CDR3 spells CASTTGTEGEKLFF. The CDR3 nucleotides are TGCGCCAGCACCACCGGGACAGAAGGTGAAAAACTGTTTTTT.

The chain combines TRBV19 with TRBJ1-2; 7 nucleotides agree with TRBD1. Unmatched junction bases numbered 9, after V lost 3 bases and J lost 2 bases. The CDR3 is 16 residues long. From germline, CDR1 is LNHDA and CDR2 SQIVND (reference sequence). CDR3 bases: TGTGCCAGTAGTATTGCTTCCGGGGGACAGAACTATGGCTACACCTTC. It codes for CASSIASGGQNYGYTF.

J is TRBJ2-1 and V is TRBV7-9; 8 bases map to TRBD2. Trimming at V came to 5 bases and at J to 2 bases, leaving 8 bases not matched to a gene. CDR1 and CDR2 from the germline V gene are SEHNR and FQNEAQ (reference sequence). The CDR3 sequence is 16 residues long. DNA for the CDR3: TGTGCCAGCAGCCCCTCGGCTAGCGGGCCCTACAATGAGCAGTTCTTC. Translated: CASSPSASGPYNEQFF.

V is TRBV7-9 and J is TRBJ1-3; TRBD1 matches at 7 bases. With V trimmed by 5 bases and J by 0 bases, 4 bases remained unmatched. The CDR3 is 15 residues long. Germline lookup yields CDR1 SEHNR and CDR2 FQNEAQ (reference sequence). The CDR3: CASSPGGHSGNTIYF. The CDR3 DNA sequence: TGTGCCAGCAGCCCAGGGGGGCACTCTGGAAACACCATATATTTT. The full variable domain, in which reference TRBV7-9 and TRBJ1-3 provide the parts outside the CDR3, is DTGVSQNPRHKITKRGQNVTFRCDPISEHNRLYWYRQTLGQGPEFLTYFQNEAQLEKSRLLSDRFSAERPKGSFSTLEIQRTEQGDSAMYLCASSPGGHSGNTIYFGEGSWLTVV.

The rearrangement links TRBV9 to TRBJ1-4; TRBD1 matches at 8 bases. Germline V CDR1 and CDR2: SGDLS, YYNGEE. The CDR3 runs to 14 residues. J was trimmed by 8 bases and V by 4 bases; bases with no gene match: 7. CDR3 sequence: CASSLGQGVEKLFF. CDR3 bases: TGTGCCAGCAGCCTTGGACAGGGTGTCGAAAAACTGTTTTTT.

This chain links TRBV7-9 with TRBJ2-2; D unclear. The CDR3 has 14 residues. Germline V gives CDR1 SEHNR, CDR2 FQNEAQ (reference sequence). V lost 4 bases, J lost 1 base, and 7 bases lay in between. CDR3 protein: CASSSRGNTGELFF. The CDR3 bases are TGTGCCAGCAGCTCTCGAGGGAACACCGGGGAGCTGTTTTTT.

J is TRBJ2-2 and V is TRBV24-1, with a possible D match to TRBD2 (5 bases). This CDR3 region has 14 residues. The ends were cut back, 2 bases at V and 5 bases at J, with 8 bases in the middle. Germline CDR1 and CDR2: KGHDR and SFDVKD. CDR3 nucleotides: TGTGCCACCAGTGATTCTCGGGAAACCGGGGAGCTGTTTTTT. It specifies CATSDSRETGELFF.

The chain uses TRBV30 and TRBJ2-1; D remains ambiguous. The germline V gene has CDR1 GTSNPN and CDR2 SVGIG (reference sequence). V was cut by 2 bases and J by 10 bases, with 9 bases left in between. The CDR3 runs to 11 residues. Here the CDR3 reads CAWSTPREQFF. The CDR3 DNA follows: TGTGCCTGGAGTACCCCTCGGGAGCAGTTCTTC.

This clone is a singleton in its sample. V and J are TRBV21-1 and TRBJ1-2. TRBV21-1 is a known pseudogene. This CDR3 has 15 residues. CDR3 protein: CASSRLRAANYGYTF. The CDR3, as DNA: TGTGCCAGCAGCCGCCTGAGGGCGGCTAACTATGGCTACACCTTC.

This rearrangement joins TRBV9 to TRBJ2-1; 7 bases are shared with TRBD1. Germline CDR1 reads SGDLS; CDR2 reads YYNGEE. This CDR3 comprises 16 residues. V shed 2 bases and J 9 bases; nucleotides not matched to a gene: 14. The DNA for the CDR3 is TGTGCCAGCAGCGTGGATCCGGGACAGAGAGCAGGTGAGCAGTTCTTC. Protein product: CASSVDPGQRAGEQFF.

The chain employs TRBV7-6 and TRBJ2-7; maybe TRBD1 (6 bases). The CDR3 runs 14 residues. In germline, CDR1 is SGHVS, CDR2 FNYEAQ. Trimming removed 2 bases from V and 1 base from J, with 9 bases in between. The chain's CDR3 is CASSLSGQSYEQYF. DNA of the CDR3: TGTGCCAGCAGCTTATCTGGACAGTCCTACGAGCAGTACTTC.

The chain links TRBV7-6 to TRBJ2-7, with TRBD1 as a possible D gene (5 bases). The CDR3 length is 15 residues. Germline V gene data show CDR1 as SGHVS and CDR2 as FNYEAQ. The V end lost 1 base, the J end lost 2 bases, and 12 bases lay between the germline ends. The CDR3 nucleotides read TGTGCCAGCAGCTTAGAAGGTCAGGGTGCCTACGAGCAGTACTTC. It translates to CASSLEGQGAYEQYF.

The gene calls are TRBV11-3 and TRBJ1-1; possible D gene TRBD1, 5 bases. In germline, CDR1 is SGHNT, CDR2 YENEEA. V was cut by 5 bases and J by 2 bases, with 21 bases left in between. The CDR3 loop spans 17 amino acids. CDR3 amino acids: CASSGGRRRDFNTEAFF. The CDR3 region has the DNA TGTGCCAGCAGCGGGGGGAGGCGACGCGATTTTAACACTGAAGCTTTCTTT.

V is TRBV19 and J is TRBJ1-2; a weak D match, TRBD1 (6 bases). Trimming pared 8 bases from V and 4 bases from J, leaving 14 bases between. Germline lookup yields CDR1 LNHDA and CDR2 SQIVND (reference sequence). The CDR3 spans 13 residues. The CDR3 reads CASRAGAVYGYTF. The CDR3 DNA sequence: TGTGCCAGTCGGGCGGGGGCGGTCTATGGCTACACCTTC. Using reference TRBV19 and TRBJ1-2 for the parts outside the CDR3, the full variable domain is DGGITQSPKYLFRKEGQNVTLSCEQNLNHDAMYWYRQDPGQGLRLIYYSQIVNDFQKGDIAEGYSVSREKKESFPLTVTSAQKNPTAFYLCASRAGAVYGYTFGSGTRLTVV.

The gene calls are TRBV5-1 and TRBJ1-1; D may be TRBD1 (5 bases). This CDR3 is built from 14 residues. The V gene's germline CDR1 is SGHRS and CDR2 YFSETQ. Trimming took off 4 bases at V and 0 bases at J, with 10 bases between the two ends. For the CDR3, the DNA is TGCGCCAGCAGCCAGGACACCATGAACACTGAAGCTTTCTTT. Translation: CASSQDTMNTEAFF.

V usage is TRBV5-4 and J usage is TRBJ2-7; TRBD1 might be the D (7 bases). CDR1 SGHNT and CDR2 YYREEE come from the germline V gene (reference sequence). CDR3 length: 15 amino acids. The V gene lost 4 bases and the J gene lost 3 bases, with 17 bases spanning the gap. Here the CDR3 reads CASSPGGLGNYEQYF. The CDR3 coding sequence is TGTGCCAGCAGCCCAGGGGGGCTCGGGAACTACGAGCAGTACTTC.

This chain links TRBV6-5 with TRBJ2-5; 9 bases agree with TRBD1. Trimming cost V 6 bases and J 5 bases; bases outside gene matches: 10. CDR1 is MNHEY and CDR2 is SVGAGI in the germline V gene. The CDR3 covers 15 residues. The CDR3 loop is CASRLLQGARETQYF. The CDR3 nucleotides read TGTGCCAGCAGGCTCTTACAGGGGGCGCGGGAGACCCAGTACTTC.

This chain uses TRBV6-5 with TRBJ2-1; TRBD1 aligns across 12 bases. The CDR3 contains 15 residues. Germline V CDR1 and CDR2: MNHEY, SVGAGI. With 4 bases clipped from V and 7 bases from J, the junction kept 5 bases outside the gene matches. The CDR3 DNA sequence: TGTGCCAGCAGTTCGGGACAGGGGGCTCGGAATGAGCAGTTCTTC. Translating it yields CASSSGQGARNEQFF.

This chain connects TRBV13 to TRBJ1-6; no firm D call. The V gene's germline CDR1 is PRHDT and CDR2 FYEKMQ (reference sequence). Between the trimmed V and J ends, which lost 3 bases and 5 bases, there was a span of 23 bases. This CDR3 has 19 amino acids. CDR3 sequence reads: CASSFGQTQRLDNNSPLHF. The CDR3 DNA sequence: TGTGCCAGCAGCTTCGGTCAGACTCAAAGACTGGATAATAATTCACCCCTCCACTTT.